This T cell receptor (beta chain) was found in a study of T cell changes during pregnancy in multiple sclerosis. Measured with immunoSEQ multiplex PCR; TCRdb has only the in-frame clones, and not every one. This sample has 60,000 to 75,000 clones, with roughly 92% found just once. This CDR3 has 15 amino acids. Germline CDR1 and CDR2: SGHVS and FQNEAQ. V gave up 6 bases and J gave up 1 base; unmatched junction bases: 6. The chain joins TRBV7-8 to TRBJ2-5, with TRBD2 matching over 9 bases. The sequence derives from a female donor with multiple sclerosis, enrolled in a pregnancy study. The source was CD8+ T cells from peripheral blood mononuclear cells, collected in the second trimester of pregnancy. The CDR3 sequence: CASRPGLAFQETQYF. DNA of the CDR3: TGTGCCAGCAGGCCTGGACTAGCGTTCCAAGAGACCCAGTACTTC.